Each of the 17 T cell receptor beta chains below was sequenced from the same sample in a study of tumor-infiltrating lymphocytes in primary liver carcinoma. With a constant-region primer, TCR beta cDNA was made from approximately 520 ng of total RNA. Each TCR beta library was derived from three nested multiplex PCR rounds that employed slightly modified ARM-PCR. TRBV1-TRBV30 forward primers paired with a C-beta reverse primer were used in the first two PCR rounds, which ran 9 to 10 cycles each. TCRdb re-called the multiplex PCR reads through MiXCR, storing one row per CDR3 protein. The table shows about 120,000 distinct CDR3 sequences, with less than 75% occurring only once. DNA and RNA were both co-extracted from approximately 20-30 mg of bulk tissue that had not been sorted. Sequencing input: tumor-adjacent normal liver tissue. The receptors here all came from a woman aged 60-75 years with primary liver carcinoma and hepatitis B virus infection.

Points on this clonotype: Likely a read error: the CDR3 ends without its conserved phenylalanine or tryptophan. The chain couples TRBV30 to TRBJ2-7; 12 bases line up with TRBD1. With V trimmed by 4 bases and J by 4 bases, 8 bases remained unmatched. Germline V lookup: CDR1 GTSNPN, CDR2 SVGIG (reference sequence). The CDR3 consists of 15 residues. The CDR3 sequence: CAWTLRDRGLYEQYI. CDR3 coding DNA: TGTGCCTGGACCCTCCGGGACAGGGGGCTTTACGAGCAGTACATC.

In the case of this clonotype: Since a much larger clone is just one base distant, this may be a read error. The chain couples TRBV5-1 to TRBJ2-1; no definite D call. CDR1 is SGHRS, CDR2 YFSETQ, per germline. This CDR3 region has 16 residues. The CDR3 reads CASNLTRSNVYNEQFF. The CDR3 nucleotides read TGCGCCAGCAACTTGACAAGATCAAATGTCTACAATGAGCAGTTCTTC.

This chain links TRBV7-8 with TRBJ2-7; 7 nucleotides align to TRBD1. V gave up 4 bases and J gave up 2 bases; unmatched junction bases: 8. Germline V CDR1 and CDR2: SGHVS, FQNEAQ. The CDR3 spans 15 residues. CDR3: CASSSNRGFTYEQYF. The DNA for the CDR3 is TGTGCCAGCAGCTCAAACAGGGGCTTCACCTACGAGCAGTACTTC.

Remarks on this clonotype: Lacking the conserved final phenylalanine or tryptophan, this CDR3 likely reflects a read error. This CDR3 reads CASWSGTSNQLQHY. The CDR3 nucleotides are TGTGCCAGCTGGTCGGGGACCTCCAATCAGCTCCAGCATTAT. V is TRBV28 and J is TRBJ1-5; D possibly corresponds to TRBD1 (5 bases). The CDR3 contains 14 residues. CDR1 is MDHEN and CDR2 is SYDVKM in the germline V gene.

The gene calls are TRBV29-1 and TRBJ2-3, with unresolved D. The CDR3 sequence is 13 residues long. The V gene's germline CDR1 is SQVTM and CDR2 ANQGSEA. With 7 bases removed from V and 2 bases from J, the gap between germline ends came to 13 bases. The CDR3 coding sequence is TGCAGCGCTTTAACGGATTCCACAGATACGCAGTATTTT. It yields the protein CSALTDSTDTQYF.

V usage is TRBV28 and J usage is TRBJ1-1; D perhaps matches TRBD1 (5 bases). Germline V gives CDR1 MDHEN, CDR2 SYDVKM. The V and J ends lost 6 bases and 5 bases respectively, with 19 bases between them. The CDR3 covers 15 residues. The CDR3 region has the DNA TGTGCCAGCAGGCGGGGGAGACAGCGGGTTACTGAAGCTTTCTTT. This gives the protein CASRRGRQRVTEAFF.

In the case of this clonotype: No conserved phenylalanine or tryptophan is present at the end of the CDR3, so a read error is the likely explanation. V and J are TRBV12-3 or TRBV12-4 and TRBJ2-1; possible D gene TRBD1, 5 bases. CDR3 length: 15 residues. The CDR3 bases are TGTGCCAGCAGTCCTTGGGGCGGATTTGGCAATGAACAGTTCTCC. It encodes CASSPWGGFGNEQFS.

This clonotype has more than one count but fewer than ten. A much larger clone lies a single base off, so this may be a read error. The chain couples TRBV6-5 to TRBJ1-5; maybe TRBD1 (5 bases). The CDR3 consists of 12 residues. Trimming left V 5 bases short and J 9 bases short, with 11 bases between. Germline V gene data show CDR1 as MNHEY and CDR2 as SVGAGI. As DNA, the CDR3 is TGTGCCAGCAGTGAGTACGGGGGGCCCCAGCATTTT. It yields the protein CASSEYGGPQHF.

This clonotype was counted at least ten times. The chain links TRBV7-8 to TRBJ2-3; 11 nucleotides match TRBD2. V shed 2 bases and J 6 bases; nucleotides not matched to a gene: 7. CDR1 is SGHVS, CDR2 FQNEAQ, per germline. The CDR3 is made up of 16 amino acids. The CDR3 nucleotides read TGTGCCAGCAGCTTACGGCCCGGGACTAGCGGCGATACGCAGTATTTT. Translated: CASSLRPGTSGDTQYF.

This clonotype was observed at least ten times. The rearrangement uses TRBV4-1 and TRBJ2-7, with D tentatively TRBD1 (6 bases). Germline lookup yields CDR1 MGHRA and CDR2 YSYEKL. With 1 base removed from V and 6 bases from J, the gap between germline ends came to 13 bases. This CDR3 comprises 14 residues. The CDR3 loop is CASSQGNRVGEQYF. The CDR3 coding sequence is TGCGCCAGCAGCCAAGGGAACAGGGTAGGCGAGCAGTACTTC.

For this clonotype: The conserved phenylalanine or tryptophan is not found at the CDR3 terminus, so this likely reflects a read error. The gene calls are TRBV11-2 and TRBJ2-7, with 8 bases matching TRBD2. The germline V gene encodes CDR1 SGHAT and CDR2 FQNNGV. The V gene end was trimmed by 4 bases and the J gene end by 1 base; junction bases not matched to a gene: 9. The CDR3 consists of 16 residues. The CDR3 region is CASSSISGSGSYEQYH. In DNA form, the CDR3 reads TGTGCCAGCAGCTCGATCAGCGGGAGTGGGTCCTACGAGCAGTACCAC.

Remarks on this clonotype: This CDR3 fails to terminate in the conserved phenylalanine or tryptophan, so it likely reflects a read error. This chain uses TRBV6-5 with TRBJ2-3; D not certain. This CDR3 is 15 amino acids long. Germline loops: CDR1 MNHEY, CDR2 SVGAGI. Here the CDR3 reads CACSQAGGSTDTQYS. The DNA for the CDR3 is TGTGCCTGCAGTCAGGCCGGCGGAAGCACAGATACGCAGTATTCT.

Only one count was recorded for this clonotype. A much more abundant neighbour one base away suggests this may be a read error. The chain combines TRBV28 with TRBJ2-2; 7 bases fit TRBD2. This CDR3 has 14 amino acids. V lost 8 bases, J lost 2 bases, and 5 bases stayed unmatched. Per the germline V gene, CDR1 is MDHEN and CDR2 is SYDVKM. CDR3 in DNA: TGTGCCAGCGACGGGACTATCAACACCGGGGAGCTGTTTTTT. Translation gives CASDGTINTGELFF.

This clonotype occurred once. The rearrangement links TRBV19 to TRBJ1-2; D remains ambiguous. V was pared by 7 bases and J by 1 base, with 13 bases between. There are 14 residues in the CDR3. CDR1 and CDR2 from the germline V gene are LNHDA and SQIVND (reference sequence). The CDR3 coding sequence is TGTGCCAGTAATATTGGTCGGGGTAACTATGGCTACACCTTC. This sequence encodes CASNIGRGNYGYTF.

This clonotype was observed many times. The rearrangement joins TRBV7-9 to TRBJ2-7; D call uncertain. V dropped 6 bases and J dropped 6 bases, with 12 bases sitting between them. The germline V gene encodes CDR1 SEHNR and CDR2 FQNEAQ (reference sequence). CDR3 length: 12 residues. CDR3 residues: CASSGDEGEQYF. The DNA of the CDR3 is TGTGCCAGCAGTGGAGATGAAGGCGAGCAGTACTTC.

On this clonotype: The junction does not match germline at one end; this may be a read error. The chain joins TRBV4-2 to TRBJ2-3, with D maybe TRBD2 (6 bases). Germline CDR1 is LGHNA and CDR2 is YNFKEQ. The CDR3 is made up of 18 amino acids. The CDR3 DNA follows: TGTGCCAGCAGCCGGCTCTGGCGGGACTTCTGCCCTACAGTTACGCAGTATTTT. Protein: CASSRLWRDFCPTVTQYF.

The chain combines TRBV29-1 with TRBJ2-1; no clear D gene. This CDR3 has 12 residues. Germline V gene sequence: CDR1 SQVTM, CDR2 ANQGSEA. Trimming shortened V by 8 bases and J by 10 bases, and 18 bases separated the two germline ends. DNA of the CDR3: TGCAGCATTGGCCCAGACCGCGGCGAGCAGTTCTTC. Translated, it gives CSIGPDRGEQFF.